The next 27 T cell receptor beta chains were all read from a single sample in a study of blood T cells in healthy people across ages. A sample-barcoded 5' primer and a J-beta primer mix were used in a second PCR of roughly 7 to 11 cycles. TCRdb re-called the 5' RACE reads through MiXCR, storing one row per CDR3 protein. Of around 800,000 distinct CDR3 sequences listed, about 59% are singletons. What was sequenced was blood. The receptors here all came from a man aged 25-40 years in good health.

V gene TRBV4-3 combines with J gene TRBJ1-1; 9 bases are a match to TRBD1. CDR3 length equals 17 residues. CDR1 LGHNA and CDR2 YSLEER come from the germline V gene. Trimming removed 3 bases from V and 4 bases from J; junction bases left unmatched: 12. The CDR3 region is CASSHVHRGRESTEAFF. Here the CDR3 DNA reads TGCGCCAGCAGCCATGTACACAGGGGGCGCGAGAGCACTGAAGCTTTCTTT.

The chain couples TRBV28 to TRBJ1-5; the match to TRBD1 covers 8 bases. The CDR3 spans 15 residues. V trimming: 6 bases; J trimming: 4 bases; junction bases outside the gene matches: 8. CDR1 MDHEN and CDR2 SYDVKM come from the germline V gene. The CDR3 loop reads CASRPTGVRNQPQHF. CDR3 bases: TGTGCCAGCAGACCGACAGGGGTTCGGAATCAGCCCCAGCATTTT.

The chain couples TRBV5-6 to TRBJ2-3; tentatively, D is TRBD1 (6 bases). CDR3 length: 16 amino acids. The ends were cut back, 1 base at V and 2 bases at J, with 14 bases in the middle. Germline loops: CDR1 SGHDT, CDR2 YYEEEE. The CDR3 protein is CASSLLGGSPTDTQYF. The CDR3 DNA follows: TGTGCCAGCAGCTTGTTAGGGGGTTCTCCCACAGATACGCAGTATTTT.

The chain combines TRBV7-2 with TRBJ1-1; D not certain. Trimming took 2 bases from V and 8 from J, leaving 9 bases between them. The CDR3 is made up of 12 amino acids. Germline CDR1 SGHTA, CDR2 FQGNSA. The CDR3 DNA reads as TGTGCCAGCAGCTTAATTGGCTCCGAAGCTTTCTTT. Translated: CASSLIGSEAFF.

The rearrangement uses TRBV7-9 and TRBJ1-1; D remains ambiguous. The CDR3 is 11 residues long. Between the trimmed V and J ends, which lost 5 bases and 7 bases, there was a span of 8 bases. Germline CDR1 SEHNR, CDR2 FQNEAQ (reference sequence). The CDR3: CASSPRGEAFF. The CDR3 DNA is TGTGCCAGCAGCCCCCGGGGTGAAGCTTTCTTT.

The genes are TRBV20-1 and TRBJ2-5; D is tentatively TRBD1 or TRBD2 (5 bases each). CDR1 and CDR2 from the germline V gene are DFQATT and SNEGSKA (reference sequence). The CDR3 has 13 residues. The V end was cut by 1 base, the J end by 7 bases, with 13 bases between. CDR3 nucleotide sequence: TGCAGTGCTAGAGTTTTCCGGGGCGGGACCCAGTACTTC. Amino acids: CSARVFRGGTQYF.

This CDR3 is CASSGTFLYEQYF. Here the CDR3 DNA reads TGTGCCAGCAGTGGGACATTCCTATACGAGCAGTACTTC. This chain joins TRBV6-1 and TRBJ2-5, with a tentative D call TRBD1 (5 bases). The end of the DNA fits TRBJ2-7 better, so the J call may be wrong. The germline V gene encodes CDR1 MNHNS and CDR2 SASEGT. The CDR3 spans 13 residues.

This clonotype was recorded at least ten times. The chain uses TRBV29-1 and TRBJ2-7; 7 bases fit TRBD2. The junction had 7 bases not matched to a gene; V was cut back by 8 bases and J by 0 bases. The CDR3 totals 13 residues. CDR1 is SQVTM, CDR2 ANQGSEA, per germline. CDR3 amino acids: CSPSSGSSYEQYF. CDR3 nucleotide sequence: TGCAGCCCATCTAGCGGTAGCTCCTACGAGCAGTACTTC.

The chain has TRBV6-5 and TRBJ2-7; unclear D gene. Germline V gene sequence: CDR1 MNHEY, CDR2 SVGAGI. This CDR3 has 13 residues. V dropped 2 bases and J dropped 1 base, with 6 bases sitting between them. The CDR3 region has the DNA TGTGCCAGCAGTTACACGGTTTCCTACGAGCAGTACTTC. This encodes CASSYTVSYEQYF.

V gene TRBV7-9 combines with J gene TRBJ1-2; D remains unclear. Trimming left V 5 bases short and J 8 bases short, with 12 bases between. The V gene's germline CDR1 is SEHNR and CDR2 FQNEAQ (reference sequence). CDR3 size: 12 residues. The CDR3 protein is CASSRNPTGYTF. The CDR3 DNA reads as TGTGCCAGCAGCCGCAACCCTACCGGCTACACCTTC.

The CDR3 sequence is CASSLSGGRTSGYNEQFF. CDR3 sequence (DNA): TGTGCCAGCAGCTTATCAGGGGGCAGGACTAGCGGTTACAATGAGCAGTTCTTC. The genes are TRBV7-2 and TRBJ2-1; TRBD2 agrees at 10 bases. Germline CDR1 reads SGHTA; CDR2 reads FQGNSA. This CDR3 is 18 amino acids long. V dropped 2 bases and J dropped 4; count of bases not matched to a gene: 11.

This clonotype was seen only a few times. The CDR3 is CSVGPTGTASTPPNIQYF. The CDR3 DNA follows: TGCAGCGTTGGTCCTACCGGGACAGCCTCAACACCACCAAACATTCAGTACTTC. The V call is TRBV29-1, the J call TRBJ2-4, with 7 bases identical to TRBD1. Germline loops: CDR1 SQVTM, CDR2 ANQGSEA. V shed 4 bases, J shed 6 bases, and the junction held 21 bases outside the gene matches. The CDR3 runs to 18 residues.

A word on this clonotype: A much larger clone sits a single nucleotide away, making a read error possible. The J gene is TRBJ2-4, the V gene TRBV12-3 or TRBV12-4, with unresolved D. The DNA end is a closer match to TRBJ2-7, so the J assignment may be wrong. The CDR3 has 13 amino acids. CDR3 in amino acids: CASSFGRSHEQYF. In DNA, the CDR3 is TGTGCCAGCAGTTTCGGCAGATCCCACGAGCAGTACTTC.

The rearrangement links TRBV12-3 or TRBV12-4 to TRBJ2-3, with D tentatively TRBD1 (5 bases). The CDR3 loop spans 15 amino acids. The germline V and J ends were trimmed by 3 bases and 1 base, with 11 bases remaining between them. The CDR3 is CASSFKLGGTDTQYF. CDR3 DNA sequence: TGTGCCAGCAGTTTCAAGCTAGGGGGCACAGATACGCAGTATTTT.

V is TRBV27 and J is TRBJ1-1; a weak D match, TRBD1 (5 bases). The germline gives CDR1 MNHEY, CDR2 SMNVEV (reference sequence). Trimming took off 2 bases at V and 4 bases at J, with 14 bases between the two ends. The CDR3 covers 15 residues. This CDR3 reads CASSLMGRGGTEAFF. The CDR3 DNA reads as TGTGCCAGCAGTTTAATGGGGCGGGGGGGCACTGAAGCTTTCTTT.

The chain couples TRBV29-1 to TRBJ2-1; the D gene is possibly TRBD2 (6 bases). Between the trimmed V and J ends, which lost 7 bases and 9 bases, there was a span of 16 bases. The CDR3 runs 12 residues. Per the germline V gene, CDR1 is SQVTM and CDR2 is ANQGSEA. This CDR3 is CSAQEGPGEQFF. CDR3 DNA: TGCAGCGCCCAGGAGGGGCCCGGTGAGCAGTTCTTC.

The genes are TRBV6-5 and TRBJ2-3; D uncertain. The CDR3 totals 13 residues. V lost 5 bases and J 6 bases, leaving 12 bases between the germline ends. Germline lookup yields CDR1 MNHEY and CDR2 SVGAGI. CDR3 loop: CASSPHFSDTQYF. CDR3 DNA: TGTGCCAGCAGTCCTCACTTCAGCGATACGCAGTATTTT.

The CDR3 loop reads CASTLKGAWDTEAFF. CDR3 DNA sequence: TGTGCCAGCACCCTAAAGGGGGCTTGGGACACTGAAGCTTTCTTT. The J gene is TRBJ1-1, the V gene TRBV7-9, with 7 bases fitting TRBD1. Per germline, CDR1 SEHNR and CDR2 FQNEAQ (reference sequence). The CDR3 consists of 15 residues. Trimming took 7 bases from V and 3 from J; bases not matched to a gene: 11.

This clonotype was counted a few times. J is TRBJ2-5 and V is TRBV7-2; a weak D match, TRBD2 (5 bases). Trimming took off 9 bases at V and 1 base at J, with 9 bases between the two ends. The CDR3 is made up of 12 amino acids. Germline V CDR1 and CDR2: SGHTA, FQGNSA. The CDR3 sequence is CASRTSQETQYF. As DNA, the CDR3 is TGTGCCAGTAGGACTTCCCAAGAGACCCAGTACTTC.

V gene TRBV4-2 combines with J gene TRBJ1-5, with D perhaps matching TRBD1 (5 bases). Germline CDR1 reads LGHNA; CDR2 reads YNFKEQ. The CDR3 runs 14 residues. The V end lost 2 bases, the J end lost 3 bases, and 8 bases lay between the germline ends. The CDR3 region has the DNA TGTGCCAGCAGCCAACCCGGGACCAATCAGCCCCAGCATTTT. As protein: CASSQPGTNQPQHF.

The chain employs TRBV7-2 and TRBJ2-5, with 9 bases matching TRBD1. The DNA end is a closer match to TRBJ2-7, so the J assignment may be wrong. Germline V CDR1 and CDR2: SGHTA, FQGNSA. The CDR3 is made up of 12 amino acids. The CDR3 DNA is TGTGCCACCAGACAGGGGGTTTACGAGCAGTACTTC. It codes for CATRQGVYEQYF.

This clonotype was seen a handful of times. The chain has TRBV28 and TRBJ2-7; D is uncertain. The CDR3 loop spans 11 amino acids. Trimming cost V 3 bases and J 10 bases, with 10 bases left between them. Germline assignment: CDR1 MDHEN and CDR2 SYDVKM. CDR3 sequence (DNA): TGTGCCAGCAGTTTCCGCGAAATCCAGTACTTC. Protein: CASSFREIQYF. Supplemented by reference TRBV28 and TRBJ2-7, the full variable domain reads DVKVTQSSRYLVKRTGEKVFLECVQDMDHENMFWYRQDPGLGLRLIYFSYDVKMKEKGDIPEGYSVSREKKERFSLILESASTNQTSMYLCASSFREIQYFGPGTRLTVT.

The chain combines TRBV20-1 with TRBJ1-3; possibly TRBD1 for D (6 bases). Trimming took off 0 bases at V and 5 bases at J, with 14 bases between the two ends. Per germline, CDR1 DFQATT and CDR2 SNEGSKA (reference sequence). The CDR3 contains 15 residues. The CDR3 loop is CSARDAGQQRNTIYF. The CDR3, as DNA: TGCAGTGCTAGAGACGCCGGACAGCAGAGAAACACCATATATTTT.

In this sample, this clonotype turned up a few times. The V call is TRBV11-2, the J call TRBJ1-6; TRBD1 is a possible D gene (6 bases). The CDR3 has 16 amino acids. V dropped 4 bases and J dropped 7 bases, with 17 bases sitting between them. Germline V gene sequence: CDR1 SGHAT, CDR2 FQNNGV. The CDR3 reads CASSWNLQGSNSPLHF. CDR3 DNA: TGTGCCAGCAGCTGGAATCTACAGGGCTCAAATTCACCCCTCCACTTT.

On this clonotype: Just one base apart from a much larger clone, this may be a read error. V is TRBV2 and J is TRBJ2-3, with 14 bases matching TRBD2. From germline, CDR1 is SNHLY and CDR2 FYNNEI. The ends lost 6 bases at V and 2 bases at J; junction bases unmatched: 4. This CDR3 has 16 amino acids. DNA of the CDR3: TGTGCCAGCAGCCGGACTAGCGGGGGGCCCACAGATACGCAGTATTTT. Residues: CASSRTSGGPTDTQYF. Full variable domain (remainder filled in from reference TRBV2 and TRBJ2-3): EPEVTQTPSHQVTQMGQEVILRCVPISNHLYFYWYRQILGQKVEFLVSFYNNEISEKSEIFDDQFSVERPDGSNFTLKIRSTKLEDSAMYFCASSRTSGGPTDTQYFGPGTRLTVL.

The chain uses TRBV6-1 and TRBJ2-7; D gene unclear. Trimming left V 2 bases short and J 0 bases short, with 14 bases between. Germline values: CDR1 MNHNS, CDR2 SASEGT. This CDR3 region has 16 residues. CDR3 DNA: TGTGCCAGCAGTGAAAAATCAACGGGCTACTCCTACGAGCAGTACTTC. Translated: CASSEKSTGYSYEQYF.

The chain links TRBV3-1 to TRBJ2-5; perhaps TRBD2 as D (5 bases). The CDR3 has 16 residues. V gave up 4 bases and J gave up 0 bases, with 15 bases separating them. Looked up from germline, CDR1 is LGHDT and CDR2 is YNNKEL (reference sequence). As DNA, the CDR3 is TGTGCCAGCAGCCCTCGAGAGGGTGGCCACCAAGAGACCCAGTACTTC. Its protein product is CASSPREGGHQETQYF.